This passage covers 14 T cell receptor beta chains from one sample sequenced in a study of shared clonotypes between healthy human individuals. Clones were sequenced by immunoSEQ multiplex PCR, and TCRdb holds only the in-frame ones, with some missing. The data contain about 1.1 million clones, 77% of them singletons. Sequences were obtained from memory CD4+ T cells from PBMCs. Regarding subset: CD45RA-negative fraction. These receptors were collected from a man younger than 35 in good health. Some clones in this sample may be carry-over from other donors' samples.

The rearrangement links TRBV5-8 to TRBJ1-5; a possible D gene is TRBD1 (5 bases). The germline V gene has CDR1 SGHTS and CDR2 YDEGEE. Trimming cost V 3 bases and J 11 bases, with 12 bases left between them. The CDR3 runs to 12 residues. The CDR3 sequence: CASSSQGWAQHF. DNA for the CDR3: TGTGCCAGCAGCTCCCAGGGATGGGCCCAGCATTTT.

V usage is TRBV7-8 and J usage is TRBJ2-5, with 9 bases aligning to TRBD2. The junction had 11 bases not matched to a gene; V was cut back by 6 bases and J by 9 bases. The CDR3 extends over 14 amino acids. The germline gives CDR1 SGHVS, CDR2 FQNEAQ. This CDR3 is CASSPRTSASPQYF. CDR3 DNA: TGTGCCAGCAGTCCCCGGACTAGCGCTAGCCCCCAGTACTTC. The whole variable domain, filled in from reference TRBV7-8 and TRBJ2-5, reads GAGVSQSPRYKVAKRGQDVALRCDPISGHVSLFWYQQALGQGPEFLTYFQNEAQLDKSGLPSDRFFAERPEGSVSTLKIQRTQQEDSAVYLCASSPRTSASPQYFGPGTRLLVL.

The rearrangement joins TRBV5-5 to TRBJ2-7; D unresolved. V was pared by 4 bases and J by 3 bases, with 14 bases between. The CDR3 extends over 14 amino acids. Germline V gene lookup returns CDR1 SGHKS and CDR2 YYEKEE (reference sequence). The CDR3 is CASSPSSWGYEQYF. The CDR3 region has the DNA TGTGCCAGCAGCCCGTCCAGCTGGGGCTACGAGCAGTACTTC.

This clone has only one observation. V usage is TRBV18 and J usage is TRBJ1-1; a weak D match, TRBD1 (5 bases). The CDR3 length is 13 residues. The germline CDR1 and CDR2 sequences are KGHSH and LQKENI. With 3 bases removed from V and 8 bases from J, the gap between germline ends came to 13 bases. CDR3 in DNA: TGTGCCAGCTCACCGCCGTCGGAGGGGGAAGCTTTCTTT. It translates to CASSPPSEGEAFF.

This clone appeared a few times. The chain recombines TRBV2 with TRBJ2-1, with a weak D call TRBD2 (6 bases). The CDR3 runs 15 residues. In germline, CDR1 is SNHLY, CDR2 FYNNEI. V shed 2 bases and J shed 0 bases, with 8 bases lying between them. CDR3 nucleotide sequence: TGTGCCAGCAGTGAAAAGCGGGCCTCCTACAATGAGCAGTTCTTC. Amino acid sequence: CASSEKRASYNEQFF.

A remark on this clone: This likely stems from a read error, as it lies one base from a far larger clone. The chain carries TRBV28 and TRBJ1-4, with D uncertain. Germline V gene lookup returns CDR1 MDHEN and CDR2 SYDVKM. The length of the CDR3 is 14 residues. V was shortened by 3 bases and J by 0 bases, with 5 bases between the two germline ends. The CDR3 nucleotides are TGTGCCAGCAGTTTGGCAGCAACTAATGAAAAACTGTTTTTT. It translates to CASSLAATNEKLFF.

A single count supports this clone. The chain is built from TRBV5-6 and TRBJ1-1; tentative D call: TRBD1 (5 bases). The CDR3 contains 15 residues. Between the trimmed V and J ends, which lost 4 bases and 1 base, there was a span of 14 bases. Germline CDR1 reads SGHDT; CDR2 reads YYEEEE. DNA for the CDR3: TGTGCCAGCAGCCGGGACGCACTGGGGAACACTGAAGCTTTCTTT. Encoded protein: CASSRDALGNTEAFF.

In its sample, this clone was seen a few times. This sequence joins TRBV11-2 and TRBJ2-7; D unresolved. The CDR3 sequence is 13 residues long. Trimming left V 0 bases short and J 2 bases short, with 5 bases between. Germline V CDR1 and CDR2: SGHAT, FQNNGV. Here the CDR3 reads CASSLDQTYEQYF. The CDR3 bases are TGTGCCAGCAGCTTAGACCAAACCTACGAGCAGTACTTC.

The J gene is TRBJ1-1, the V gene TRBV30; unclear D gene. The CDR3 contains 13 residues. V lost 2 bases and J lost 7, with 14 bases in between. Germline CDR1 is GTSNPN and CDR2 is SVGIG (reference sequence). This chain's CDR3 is CAWSSSQKGEAFF. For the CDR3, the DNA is TGTGCCTGGAGTAGCAGTCAAAAGGGTGAAGCTTTCTTT.

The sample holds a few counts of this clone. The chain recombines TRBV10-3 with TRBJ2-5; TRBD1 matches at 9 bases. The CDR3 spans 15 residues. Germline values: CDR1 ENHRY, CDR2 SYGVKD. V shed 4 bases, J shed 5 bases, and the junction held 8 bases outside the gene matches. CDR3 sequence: CAISAWGQGAETQYF. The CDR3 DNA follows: TGTGCCATCAGTGCCTGGGGACAGGGAGCGGAGACCCAGTACTTC.

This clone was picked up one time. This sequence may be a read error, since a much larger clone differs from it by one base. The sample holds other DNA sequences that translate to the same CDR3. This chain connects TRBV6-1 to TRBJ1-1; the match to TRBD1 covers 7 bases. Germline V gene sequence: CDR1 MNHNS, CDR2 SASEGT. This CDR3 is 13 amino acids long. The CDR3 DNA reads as TGCGCCAGCAGGGATCGAGACAGGGTTGAAGCTTTCTTT. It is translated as CASRDRDRVEAFF.

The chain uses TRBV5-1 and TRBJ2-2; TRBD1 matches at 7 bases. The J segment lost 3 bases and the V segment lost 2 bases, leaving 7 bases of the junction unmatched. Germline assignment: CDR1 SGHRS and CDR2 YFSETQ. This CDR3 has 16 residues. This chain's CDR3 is CASSFPRGFDTGELFF. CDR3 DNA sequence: TGCGCCAGCAGCTTCCCCAGGGGGTTTGACACCGGGGAGCTGTTTTTT.

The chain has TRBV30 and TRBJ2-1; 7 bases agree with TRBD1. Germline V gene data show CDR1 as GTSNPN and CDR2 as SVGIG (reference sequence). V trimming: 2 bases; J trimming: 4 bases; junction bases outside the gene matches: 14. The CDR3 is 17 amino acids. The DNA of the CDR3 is TGTGCCTGGAGTCCCCCATTGAACAGGGGTCGATACAATGAGCAGTTCTTC. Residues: CAWSPPLNRGRYNEQFF.

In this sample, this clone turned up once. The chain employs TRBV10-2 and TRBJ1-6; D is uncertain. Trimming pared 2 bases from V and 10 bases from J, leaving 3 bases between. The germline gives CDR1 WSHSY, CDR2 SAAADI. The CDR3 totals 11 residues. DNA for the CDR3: TGCGCCAGCAGTGAGGACTCACCCCTCCACTTT. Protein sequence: CASSEDSPLHF.